This T cell receptor beta chain appears in the sequencing data of a study of beta chain features in type 1 diabetes. Study observations and caveats: For patients, the naive, central memory and Treg TCRB repertoires appeared more alike than for healthy donors. In every one of the four CD4+ subsets, TCRB CDR3s were moderately but significantly shorter in Type 1 diabetes patients.

This clone was found a few times. Its specificity is unknown. Germline V gene sequence: CDR1 SEHNR, CDR2 FQNEAQ (reference sequence). The length of the CDR3 is 14 residues. V lost 3 bases and J 1 base, leaving 8 bases between the germline ends. The authors reverse transcribed all of the isolated RNA, so sequencing captured expressed TCRB transcripts. Some clones are missing from TCRdb's copy, which holds only in-frame ones; the method was immunoSEQ multiplex PCR. Of hundreds of thousands of clones listed, more than 13% are singletons. V and J are TRBV7-9 and TRBJ2-3, with D uncertain. The sequenced sample consisted of naive CD4+ T cells from blood. The sequence was obtained from a man between 18 and 35 years old with type 1 diabetes. The CDR3 is CASSLDQGTDTQYF. The CDR3 DNA reads as TGTGCCAGCAGCTTGGACCAGGGCACAGATACGCAGTATTTT.